This T cell receptor beta chain appears in the sequencing data of a study of T cell responses to AZD1222 COVID-19 vaccine. Points on this clone: Antigen unknown.

Notes on the study in general: Spike-specific TCR breadth and depth grew following two AZD1222 doses. Only a handful of AZD1222 recipients, roughly six in all, had baseline seropositivity. Repertoire samples came only from after the peak T cell response. White British donors predominated, females outnumbered males, and clonal diversity was possibly underestimated.

The ends were cut back, 4 bases at V and 0 bases at J, with 18 bases in the middle. The CDR3 is made up of 17 amino acids. Germline values: CDR1 ENHRY, CDR2 SYGVKD. The data were produced by immunoSEQ multiplex PCR, yet TCRdb's version contains in-frame clones alone and is incomplete. This sample yields about 150,000 clones, of which 75% to 90% are seen a single time; about 8% belongs to the top ten. The clonotype originates from an adult in good health. The chain combines TRBV10-3 with TRBJ1-2, with D tentatively TRBD1 (5 bases). Sequenced material: peripheral blood, taken on day 0 of AZD1222 vaccination. CDR3 in amino acids: CAISGSPGRGANYGYTF. Written as DNA, the CDR3 is TGTGCCATCAGTGGATCTCCAGGGCGGGGGGCTAACTATGGCTACACCTTC.